A selection of T cell receptor beta chains follows, all from one sample in a study of blood T cells in healthy people across ages. In TCRdb, the 5' RACE reads were re-called with MiXCR into one record per CDR3 protein. The sample lists approximately 1,700,000 distinct CDR3 sequences; about two fifths were seen once. Sequenced input: blood. Receptor source: a human donor in good health. Each CDR3 is given with its conserved first and last residue. The order of the fields is D gene, V gene, clone size, J gene, CDR3 DNA, CDR3 protein. The D gene is left open where the match is weak. Clone size appears in some rows only: once, few, many, or a class for an expanded clone.

.	TRBV6-5	.	TRBJ1-6	TGTGCCAGCAGGGACTGGTGGGATTCACCCCTCCACTTT	CASRDWWDSPLHF
.	TRBV10-3	.	TRBJ2-3	TGTGCCATCAGTGGAAGTAGCAAGGGCACAGATACGCAGTATTTT	CAISGSSKGTDTQYF
.	TRBV12-3/TRBV12-4	.	TRBJ1-1	TGTGCCAGCAGTCCTGGGACCCCTGAAGCTTTCTTT	CASSPGTPEAFF
TRBD2	TRBV7-8	few	TRBJ2-2	TGTGCCAGCAGCTTAGACGGGGGGACCGGGGAGCTGTTTTTT	CASSLDGGTGELFF
TRBD2	TRBV5-1	.	TRBJ2-3	TGCGCCAGCAGCTTGTCAGCGGGGGATGATACGCAGTATTTT	CASSLSAGDDTQYF
TRBD1	TRBV7-2	.	TRBJ2-7	TGTGCCAGCAGCTTGATGGGCACAGGGGCAGCCTACGAGCAGTACTTC	CASSLMGTGAAYEQYF
.	TRBV28	.	TRBJ2-7	TGTGCCGCACAGTCGATTTCCTACGAGCAGTACTTC	CAAQSISYEQYF
TRBD2	TRBV7-2	once	TRBJ2-1	TGTGCCAGCAGCCCGCGGGGCGGGAGTATGAGTGAGCAGTTCTTC	CASSPRGGSMSEQFF
TRBD2	TRBV20-1	.	TRBJ2-7	TGCAGTGCTACCTTAGCGGGGGGTGTCGACGAGCAGTACTTC	CSATLAGGVDEQYF
TRBD2	TRBV6-2/TRBV6-3	.	TRBJ2-1	TGTGCCAGCGGTCCCAGGTCTCCTGGTCTAGCGGGGAATAATGAGCAGTTCTTC	CASGPRSPGLAGNNEQFF
.	TRBV20-1	.	TRBJ1-5	TGCAGTGCTAGAGATCAGGCCCAATCAGTCATCGCGGTCCACCAAAATCAGCCCCAGCATTTT	CSARDQAQSVIAVHQNQPQHF
TRBD1	TRBV5-6	few	TRBJ2-6	TGTGCCAGCAGGGAGACAGGGGTTGGAGGGGCCAACGTCCTGACTTTC	CASRETGVGGANVLTF
.	TRBV28	.	TRBJ1-2	TGTGCCAGCAGTGAGGCCTTCTATGGCTACACCTTC	CASSEAFYGYTF
.	TRBV5-4	once	TRBJ2-5	TGTGCCAGCAGCTTCTTCAGGGTGGGCGGGGAGACCCAGTACTTC	CASSFFRVGGETQYF
.	TRBV6-2/TRBV6-3	.	TRBJ2-5	TGTGCCAGCAGTTACTCGAGAGTTTTGGAGACCCAGTACTTC	CASSYSRVLETQYF
TRBD1	TRBV7-3	few	TRBJ1-2	TGTGCCAGCAGCTTAATGGCAGGGGGCACCTATGGCTACACCTTC	CASSLMAGGTYGYTF
TRBD1	TRBV5-5	few	TRBJ2-7	TGTGCCAGCAGCGTAACGGGACAGGGTACCTACGAGCAGAACTTC	CASSVTGQGTYEQNF
TRBD1	TRBV5-5	.	TRBJ1-2	TGTGCCAACACCAGGACAGGGGATGGCTACACCTTC	CANTRTGDGYTF
.	TRBV7-9	.	TRBJ1-2	TGTGCCAGCAGCTTAGGAATGTTCTATGGCTACACCTTC	CASSLGMFYGYTF
.	TRBV19	.	TRBJ1-1	TGTGCCAGTACTAAGATTTTTGCGGGGATGAACACTGAAGCTTTCTTT	CASTKIFAGMNTEAFF
.	TRBV29-1	few	TRBJ1-2	TGCAGCGCCCCGTGGGGGGCCCCGTATGGCTACACCTTC	CSAPWGAPYGYTF
.	TRBV3-1	.	TRBJ2-7	TGTGCCAGCAGTTTCGTCAAACGGGGGCCCTACGAGCAGTACTTC	CASSFVKRGPYEQYF
TRBD1	TRBV7-2	.	TRBJ2-3	TGTGCCAGCAGCTTGGGACAGGGGTTCCTCACTGCGCAGTATTTT	CASSLGQGFLTAQYF
TRBD1	TRBV20-1	few	TRBJ2-7	TGCAGTGCTATCATAGGGAGGACGCTCCCGGGACAGGGGGCCTACGAGCAGTACTTC	CSAIIGRTLPGQGAYEQYF
.	TRBV7-2	.	TRBJ2-3	TGTGCCAGCAGCTTAGCGGGGGAATGGGATACGCAGTATTTT	CASSLAGEWDTQYF
.	TRBV7-2	few	TRBJ2-2	TGTGCCAGCAGCTTACGTCGTAGGCTTTCCGGGGAGCTGTTTTTT	CASSLRRRLSGELFF
.	TRBV7-9	many	TRBJ2-5	TGTGCCAGCAGCTTATCCCGGTACCAAGAGACCCAGTACTTC	CASSLSRYQETQYF
TRBD1	TRBV29-1	.	TRBJ2-7	TGCAGCGTCGCACAGACAGGGGACGACGAGCAGTACTTC	CSVAQTGDDEQYF
.	TRBV5-1	.	TRBJ1-5	TGCGCCAGCAGCTTGGCCGGGGGAGGGCAGGGTCAGCCCCAGCATTTT	CASSLAGGGQGQPQHF
TRBD1	TRBV7-3	.	TRBJ1-2	TGTGCCAGCAACGGACAGGGAAATGGCTACACCTTC	CASNGQGNGYTF
.	TRBV5-1	.	TRBJ2-7	TGCGCCAGCAGCTTGCGGTCACAGGCTTCCTACGAGCAGTACTTC	CASSLRSQASYEQYF
.	TRBV20-1	.	TRBJ2-7	TGCAGTGCTAGTTTCCCAAACAGCTACGAGCAGTACTTC	CSASFPNSYEQYF
.	TRBV27	.	TRBJ1-2	TGTGCCAGTAGTCCCGCCCGGACAGTTAACTATGGCTACACCTTC	CASSPARTVNYGYTF
.	TRBV30	.	TRBJ1-4	TGTGCCTGGAGTGGCAATGAAGGAGAAAAACTGTTTTTT	CAWSGNEGEKLFF
.	TRBV7-2	.	TRBJ2-4	TGTGCCAGCAGCTTGTCCCGGGACATTCAGTACTTC	CASSLSRDIQYF
.	TRBV7-8	.	TRBJ2-2	TGTGCCAGCAGCGAGGACTACAACACCGGGGAGCTGTTTTTT	CASSEDYNTGELFF
TRBD1	TRBV30	.	TRBJ2-7	TGTGCCTGTTCGGGACAGGTGGGCGAGCAGTACTTC	CACSGQVGEQYF
.	TRBV3-1	few	TRBJ2-1	TGTGCCAGCAGCCAAGATGGGGCCGCCGGGTTCTTC	CASSQDGAAGFF
.	TRBV4-1	.	TRBJ1-6	TGCGCCAGCAGCCAAGATAGGCAGGGGTCCGCCTATAATTCACCCCTCCACTTT	CASSQDRQGSAYNSPLHF
TRBD2	TRBV4-2	few	TRBJ2-5	TGTGCCAGCAGCCCCTCTGGTCTGGCGGGGGGACGCCAAGAGACCCAGTACTTC	CASSPSGLAGGRQETQYF
.	TRBV20-1	.	TRBJ2-5	TGCAGTGCTAGTCTGCACGGCCAAGAGACCCAGTACTTC	CSASLHGQETQYF
.	TRBV7-9	.	TRBJ2-5	TGTGCCAGCAGCCTTGATGATAGAGGATGGGGCCAAGAGACCCAGTACTTC	CASSLDDRGWGQETQYF
TRBD2	TRBV20-1	few	TRBJ2-5	TGCAGTGCTAGAGATCTAGCGGGGGGGCTAGAGACCCAGTACTTC	CSARDLAGGLETQYF
TRBD2	TRBV6-1	.	TRBJ2-3	TGTGCCAGCAGTCTATTCTCAGGGACTAGCGGGGGGCGAGATACGCAGTATTTT	CASSLFSGTSGGRDTQYF
.	TRBV6-2/TRBV6-3	.	TRBJ2-7	TGTGCCAGCGGTTATGAAATGGGGCTAGACGAGCAGTACTTC	CASGYEMGLDEQYF
.	TRBV6-2/TRBV6-3	.	TRBJ2-1	TGTGCCAGCATAGGATCCGGAGCACACAATGAGCAGTTCTTC	CASIGSGAHNEQFF
.	TRBV15	.	TRBJ1-3	TGTGCCACCAGCACCCCCGGGGGATTCGGAAACACCATATATTTT	CATSTPGGFGNTIYF
.	TRBV20-1	few	TRBJ2-7	TGCAGTGCAAACTCACAGGGCGAGCAGTACTTC	CSANSQGEQYF
.	TRBV20-1	few	TRBJ1-1	TGCAGTGCTAGGGGACGGATAAACACTGAAGCTTTCTTT	CSARGRINTEAFF
.	TRBV29-1	many	TRBJ2-3	TGCAGCGCGCAGGGGTCGTTAGGCACAGATACGCAGTATTTT	CSAQGSLGTDTQYF
.	TRBV7-9	.	TRBJ1-4	TGTGCCAGCAGCTCCTCCGTGTTTAGCGAAAAACTGTTTTTT	CASSSSVFSEKLFF
.	TRBV5-5	few	TRBJ2-2	TGTGCCAGCAGCTTGGGTTTGAGCGGTGGGGGGCGAGTCACCGGGGAGCTGTTTTTT	CASSLGLSGGGRVTGELFF